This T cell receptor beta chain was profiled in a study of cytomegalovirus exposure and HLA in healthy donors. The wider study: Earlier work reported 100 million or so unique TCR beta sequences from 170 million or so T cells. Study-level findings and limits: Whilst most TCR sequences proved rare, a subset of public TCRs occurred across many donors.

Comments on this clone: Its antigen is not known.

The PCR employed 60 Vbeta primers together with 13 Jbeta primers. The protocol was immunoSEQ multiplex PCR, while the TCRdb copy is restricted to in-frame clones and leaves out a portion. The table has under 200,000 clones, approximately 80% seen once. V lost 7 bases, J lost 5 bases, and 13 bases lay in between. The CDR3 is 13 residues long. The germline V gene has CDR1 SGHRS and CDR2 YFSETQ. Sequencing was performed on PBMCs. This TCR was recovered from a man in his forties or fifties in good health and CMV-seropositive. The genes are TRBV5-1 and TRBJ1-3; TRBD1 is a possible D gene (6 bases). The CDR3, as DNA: TGCGCCAGCGCCGGACAGCCTAGAAACACCATATATTTT. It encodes CASAGQPRNTIYF.